This T cell receptor (beta chain) derives from a study of early T cells in non-severe SARS-CoV-2 infection. General study results and limits: Matches to VDJdb favored anti-spike CD8 responses and missed private and CD4 specificities.

This clonotype was recorded many times. Its antigen is undetermined. Attachment of unique molecular identifiers was made to individual cDNA molecules. TCRdb ran MiXCR on the 5' RACE reads and lists one entry per CDR3 protein. The sample records around 27,000 distinct CDR3 sequences, roughly 6.6% being singletons. Germline V gene lookup returns CDR1 DFQATT and CDR2 SNEGSKA (reference sequence). V was trimmed by 0 bases and J by 4 bases, leaving 9 bases between them. The CDR3 sequence is 13 residues long. This chain connects TRBV20-1 to TRBJ1-2; D remains unclear. The source of this sequence is an adult who was a healthcare worker with PCR-confirmed SARS-CoV-2 infection or an uninfected control (not recorded which). The sample consisted of whole blood. The CDR3 sequence is CSARDGGSYGYTF. CDR3 DNA: TGCAGTGCTAGAGACGGAGGCAGCTATGGCTACACCTTC.